The rows below give T cell receptor beta chains drawn from one sample of a study of metastatic and nonmetastatic thyroid tumors. TCRdb re-analyzed the PCR reads through MiXCR. The sample lists about 38,000 clones, around half occurring once. Sequencing used tumor tissue. Receptor source: a male donor with papillary thyroid cancer or a benign thyroid nodule (not recorded which). Some clones in this sample may be carry-over from other donors' samples. CDR3s include the opening cysteine and the closing phenylalanine or tryptophan. Fields, in order: D gene, J gene, CDR3 length, V gene, clone size, CDR3 protein. A D gene is named only where the DNA matches it firmly. Clone sizes are given selectively: once, few, many, or a class where the clone is expanded.

d_call: TRBD1; j_call: TRBJ2-7; cdr3_length: 19; v_call: TRBV3-1; clone_size: .; cdr3_aa: CASSQEWGQGYSDSYEQYF
d_call: TRBD1; j_call: TRBJ1-2; cdr3_length: 13; v_call: TRBV19; clone_size: .; cdr3_aa: CASSPRDRDGYTF
d_call: TRBD1; j_call: TRBJ2-7; cdr3_length: 17; v_call: TRBV2; clone_size: .; cdr3_aa: CASLAGTGGGSGREQYF
d_call: .; j_call: TRBJ2-2; cdr3_length: 13; v_call: TRBV6-2/TRBV6-3; clone_size: .; cdr3_aa: CASSLLDTGELFF
d_call: .; j_call: TRBJ2-5; cdr3_length: 15; v_call: TRBV7-9; clone_size: .; cdr3_aa: CASSLADGRQETQYF
d_call: .; j_call: TRBJ1-1; cdr3_length: 17; v_call: TRBV19; clone_size: .; cdr3_aa: CASSIDVEQGSYTEAFF
d_call: .; j_call: TRBJ1-1; cdr3_length: 13; v_call: TRBV7-9; clone_size: .; cdr3_aa: CASSLEVGTEAFF
d_call: .; j_call: TRBJ2-1; cdr3_length: 17; v_call: TRBV9; clone_size: .; cdr3_aa: CASSAGLGDSSYNEQFF
d_call: TRBD1; j_call: TRBJ2-7; cdr3_length: 14; v_call: TRBV11-2; clone_size: once; cdr3_aa: CASSAPGQKYEQYF
d_call: .; j_call: TRBJ2-5; cdr3_length: 14; v_call: TRBV5-1; clone_size: .; cdr3_aa: CASSLVGIKETQYF
d_call: TRBD2; j_call: TRBJ2-7; cdr3_length: 14; v_call: TRBV7-3; clone_size: .; cdr3_aa: CASSPRGGPYEQYF
d_call: .; j_call: TRBJ2-1; cdr3_length: 14; v_call: TRBV11-1; clone_size: once; cdr3_aa: CASSFTRLVHEQFF
d_call: TRBD2; j_call: TRBJ2-3; cdr3_length: 16; v_call: TRBV6-1; clone_size: .; cdr3_aa: CASSEVPGGPSDTQYF
d_call: TRBD1; j_call: TRBJ2-7; cdr3_length: 12; v_call: TRBV30; clone_size: .; cdr3_aa: CAWSLGQGEQYF
d_call: .; j_call: TRBJ1-3; cdr3_length: 16; v_call: TRBV6-1; clone_size: few; cdr3_aa: CASSGTATLSGNTIYF
d_call: .; j_call: TRBJ2-2; cdr3_length: 17; v_call: TRBV19; clone_size: once; cdr3_aa: CASTRMSSAPNTGELFF
d_call: .; j_call: TRBJ1-1; cdr3_length: 12; v_call: TRBV20-1; clone_size: few; cdr3_aa: CSARQGNTEAFF
d_call: .; j_call: TRBJ2-5; cdr3_length: 14; v_call: TRBV2; clone_size: few; cdr3_aa: CASSEDGSGETQYF
d_call: .; j_call: TRBJ1-2; cdr3_length: 15; v_call: TRBV3-1; clone_size: .; cdr3_aa: CASSQVGQELYGYTF
d_call: .; j_call: TRBJ1-2; cdr3_length: 16; v_call: TRBV19; clone_size: .; cdr3_aa: CASSPVDRFIGYGYTF
d_call: .; j_call: TRBJ2-1; cdr3_length: 13; v_call: TRBV6-1; clone_size: few; cdr3_aa: CAGQSASYNEQFF
d_call: TRBD1; j_call: TRBJ1-3; cdr3_length: 14; v_call: TRBV2; clone_size: .; cdr3_aa: CASLEGALGNTIYF
d_call: .; j_call: TRBJ2-2; cdr3_length: 13; v_call: TRBV5-4; clone_size: few; cdr3_aa: CASSLVTTGELFF
d_call: .; j_call: TRBJ1-1; cdr3_length: 14; v_call: TRBV5-1; clone_size: .; cdr3_aa: CASSLAQTNTEAFF
d_call: TRBD1; j_call: TRBJ2-7; cdr3_length: 12; v_call: TRBV13; clone_size: few; cdr3_aa: CASRQGSYEQYF
d_call: .; j_call: TRBJ2-7; cdr3_length: 14; v_call: TRBV6-1; clone_size: few; cdr3_aa: CASSVRQGPYEQYF
d_call: TRBD1; j_call: TRBJ1-2; cdr3_length: 17; v_call: TRBV6-4; clone_size: few; cdr3_aa: CASSDGTGIETNYGYTF
d_call: .; j_call: TRBJ2-7; cdr3_length: 14; v_call: TRBV12-3/TRBV12-4; clone_size: .; cdr3_aa: CASSLSQGGGEQYF
d_call: .; j_call: TRBJ2-2; cdr3_length: 16; v_call: TRBV11-2; clone_size: .; cdr3_aa: CASRSRPAENTGELFF
d_call: .; j_call: TRBJ2-3; cdr3_length: 14; v_call: TRBV11-2; clone_size: .; cdr3_aa: CASSAPTRGDTQYF
d_call: .; j_call: TRBJ2-1; cdr3_length: 11; v_call: TRBV9; clone_size: few; cdr3_aa: CASSAREWMFF
d_call: TRBD2; j_call: TRBJ2-7; cdr3_length: 15; v_call: TRBV2; clone_size: .; cdr3_aa: CASRNSGLAREEQYF
d_call: .; j_call: TRBJ1-6; cdr3_length: 15; v_call: TRBV7-2; clone_size: .; cdr3_aa: CASSTFKGNNSPLHF
d_call: TRBD2; j_call: TRBJ2-3; cdr3_length: 14; v_call: TRBV20-1; clone_size: .; cdr3_aa: CSAKRGVSTDTQYF
d_call: TRBD1; j_call: TRBJ1-5; cdr3_length: 15; v_call: TRBV18; clone_size: once; cdr3_aa: CASSPQGTVDQPQHF
d_call: .; j_call: TRBJ2-1; cdr3_length: 13; v_call: TRBV28; clone_size: .; cdr3_aa: CASSLWGGQGQFF
d_call: .; j_call: TRBJ2-5; cdr3_length: 14; v_call: TRBV2; clone_size: .; cdr3_aa: CASRLSGGAETQYF
d_call: .; j_call: TRBJ2-2; cdr3_length: 13; v_call: TRBV12-3/TRBV12-4; clone_size: few; cdr3_aa: CASMEGTTGELFF
d_call: TRBD1; j_call: TRBJ1-6; cdr3_length: 16; v_call: TRBV11-2; clone_size: .; cdr3_aa: CASSSSRGGQNSPLHF
d_call: .; j_call: TRBJ2-5; cdr3_length: 11; v_call: TRBV7-2; clone_size: .; cdr3_aa: CASSQGETQYF
d_call: .; j_call: TRBJ1-1; cdr3_length: 15; v_call: TRBV20-1; clone_size: .; cdr3_aa: CSARDFRGFNTEAFF
d_call: .; j_call: TRBJ1-6; cdr3_length: 15; v_call: TRBV6-6; clone_size: .; cdr3_aa: CASSYLSMGESPLHF
d_call: .; j_call: TRBJ2-2; cdr3_length: 14; v_call: TRBV18; clone_size: .; cdr3_aa: CASSGSSNTGELFF
d_call: TRBD1; j_call: TRBJ1-4; cdr3_length: 16; v_call: TRBV4-1; clone_size: .; cdr3_aa: CASSQDLTGGSEKLFF
d_call: .; j_call: TRBJ2-7; cdr3_length: 12; v_call: TRBV10-3; clone_size: .; cdr3_aa: CAIRSATYEQYF
d_call: TRBD2; j_call: TRBJ2-7; cdr3_length: 19; v_call: TRBV2; clone_size: .; cdr3_aa: CASRGLRRAGGQTSYEQYF
d_call: TRBD1; j_call: TRBJ1-6; cdr3_length: 16; v_call: TRBV6-5; clone_size: .; cdr3_aa: CASSYSIGTGGSPLHF
d_call: TRBD2; j_call: TRBJ2-2; cdr3_length: 17; v_call: TRBV4-1; clone_size: .; cdr3_aa: CASSQGLAGVRTGELFF
d_call: TRBD2; j_call: TRBJ2-3; cdr3_length: 14; v_call: TRBV2; clone_size: .; cdr3_aa: CAGKLAGGTDTQYF
d_call: .; j_call: TRBJ2-1; cdr3_length: 15; v_call: TRBV5-1; clone_size: .; cdr3_aa: CASSLGAGYYNEQFF
d_call: .; j_call: TRBJ2-5; cdr3_length: 12; v_call: TRBV2; clone_size: medium-sized; cdr3_aa: CASSWGQETQYF
d_call: TRBD2; j_call: TRBJ2-1; cdr3_length: 15; v_call: TRBV6-1; clone_size: few; cdr3_aa: CASSPGTSAYNEQFF
d_call: .; j_call: TRBJ1-2; cdr3_length: 14; v_call: TRBV5-1; clone_size: few; cdr3_aa: CASSLAATSDGYTF
d_call: TRBD1; j_call: TRBJ1-3; cdr3_length: 21; v_call: TRBV14; clone_size: once; cdr3_aa: CASSQITPRDRAGSPKATIYF